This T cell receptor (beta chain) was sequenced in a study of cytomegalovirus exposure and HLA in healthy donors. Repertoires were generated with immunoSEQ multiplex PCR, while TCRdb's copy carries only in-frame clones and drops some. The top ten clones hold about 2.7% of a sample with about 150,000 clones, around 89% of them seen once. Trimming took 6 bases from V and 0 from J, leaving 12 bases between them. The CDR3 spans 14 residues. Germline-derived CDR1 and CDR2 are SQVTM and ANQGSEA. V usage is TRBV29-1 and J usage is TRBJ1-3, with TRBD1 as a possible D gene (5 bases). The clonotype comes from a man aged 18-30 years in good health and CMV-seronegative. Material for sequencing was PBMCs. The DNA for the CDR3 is TGCAGCGTCGGTACAGGAGTCTCTGGAAACACCATATATTTT. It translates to CSVGTGVSGNTIYF.